This is a list of T cell receptor beta chains from one sample in a study of blood T cell repertoires in COVID-19. The repertoire was sequenced with immunoSEQ multiplex PCR; TCRdb's copy has only in-frame clones and lacks some. The repertoire has about 220,000 clones, more than 70% of them found once; the top ten carry roughly 13%. The sequenced sample consisted of peripheral blood. These receptors were taken from a human donor in a cohort sampled during active COVID-19. CDR3s include the opening cysteine and the closing phenylalanine or tryptophan. A D gene is named only where the DNA matches it firmly. Some rows mark clone size as missing; the rest say once, few, many or name a class of expanded clone.

>-|TRBV11-3|TRBD2|15|TRBJ2-1
CASATGTSSYNEQFF
TGTGCCAGCGCGACCGGGACTAGCAGCTACAATGAGCAGTTCTTC
>-|TRBV18|TRBD1|13|TRBJ1-2
CASSPVRGPGYTF
TGTGCCAGCTCACCAGTCAGGGGGCCTGGCTACACCTTC
>-|TRBV6-5|TRBD1|13|TRBJ2-1
CASSLETGTGKFF
TGTGCCAGCAGCCTAGAGACCGGGACAGGGAAGTTCTTC
>-|TRBV4-2|-|15|TRBJ2-5
CASSQGEDPQETQYF
TGTGCCAGCAGCCAAGGGGAGGATCCTCAAGAGACCCAGTACTTC
>-|TRBV4-1|-|13|TRBJ1-2
CASSQVGGSGYTF
TGCGCCAGCAGCCAAGTTGGGGGGAGTGGCTACACCTTC
>-|TRBV4-1|-|13|TRBJ1-5
CASSQVQYQPQHF
TGCGCCAGCAGCCAAGTGCAGTATCAGCCCCAGCATTTT
>-|TRBV6-2/TRBV6-3|TRBD1|16|TRBJ2-1
CASSSAGTGLMNEQFF
TGTGCCAGCAGTTCCGCCGGGACAGGCCTCATGAATGAGCAGTTCTTC
>-|TRBV5-1|TRBD2|17|TRBJ2-7
CASSLVLAGGLISEQYF
TGCGCCAGCAGCTTGGTACTAGCGGGGGGGCTTATCTCCGAGCAGTACTTC
>-|TRBV28|-|13|TRBJ2-7
CASSSRVTGEQYF
TGTGCCAGCAGTTCCAGGGTCACGGGTGAGCAGTACTTC
>once|TRBV2|-|15|TRBJ1-6
CASTLDSSYNSPLHF
TGTGCCAGCACCCTAGACAGCTCCTATAATTCACCCCTCCACTTT
>-|TRBV10-3|-|13|TRBJ2-1
CAISESASREQFF
TGTGCCATCAGTGAGTCGGCCTCCAGGGAGCAGTTCTTC
>few|TRBV9|TRBD1|15|TRBJ2-7
CASSAGTGGWNEQYF
TGTGCCAGCAGCGCCGGGACAGGGGGCTGGAACGAGCAGTACTTC
>-|TRBV7-3|-|14|TRBJ1-4
CASSGGGTNEKLFF
TGTGCCAGCAGTGGCGGAGGGACTAATGAAAAACTGTTTTTT
>once|TRBV7-8|-|16|TRBJ2-2
CASSPGAGITTGELFF
TGTGCCAGCAGCCCTGGAGCAGGGATCACCACCGGGGAGCTGTTTTTT
>-|TRBV18|TRBD1|16|TRBJ1-3
CASSPGQGVSGNTIYF
TGTGCCAGCTCACCGGGACAGGGGGTCTCTGGAAACACCATATATTTT
>-|TRBV2|-|14|TRBJ2-5
CASVSGTEQETQYF
TGTGCCAGCGTATCCGGGACTGAACAAGAGACCCAGTACTTC
>-|TRBV27|TRBD1|15|TRBJ1-1
CASSSSGTGNTEAFF
TGTGCCAGCAGTTCGTCCGGGACAGGGAACACTGAAGCTTTCTTT
>-|TRBV7-6|-|14|TRBJ2-1
CASSLAGAPDEQFF
TGTGCCAGCAGCTTAGCGGGGGCACCGGATGAGCAGTTCTTC
>-|TRBV7-8|TRBD1|17|TRBJ2-6
CASSSGQGGSGANVLTF
TGTGCCAGCAGCTCGGGACAGGGAGGCTCTGGGGCCAACGTCCTGACTTTC
>-|TRBV6-1|-|15|TRBJ2-7
CASSEDLSQHYEQYF
TGTGCCAGCAGTGAAGACCTCAGTCAACACTACGAGCAGTACTTC
>once|TRBV5-1|-|15|TRBJ2-2
CASTLRVANTGELFF
TGCGCCAGCACCCTGAGGGTCGCGAACACCGGGGAGCTGTTTTTT
>-|TRBV24-1|-|13|TRBJ1-3
CATNPGVCDTIYF
TGTGCCACCAACCCCGGGGTTTGTGACACCATATATTTT
>-|TRBV24-1|-|11|TRBJ2-7
CATSDPYEQYF
TGTGCCACCAGTGATCCTTACGAGCAGTACTTC
>-|TRBV10-3|TRBD2|14|TRBJ2-1
CAISEGGLANEQFF
TGTGCCATCAGTGAGGGGGGACTAGCAAATGAGCAGTTCTTC
>-|TRBV2|TRBD1|13|TRBJ1-5
CASRRGHNQPQHF
TGTGCCAGCAGAAGGGGGCACAATCAGCCCCAGCATTTT
>-|TRBV7-2|-|13|TRBJ1-2
CASSPQRDYGYTF
TGTGCCAGCAGCCCACAGAGAGACTATGGCTACACCTTC
>-|TRBV5-1|TRBD1|16|TRBJ1-2
CASSSTTGAPWNGYTF
TGCGCCAGCAGCTCCACAACAGGGGCCCCTTGGAATGGCTACACCTTC
>once|TRBV27|-|19|TRBJ2-6
CASGGTKAWRGFAANVLTF
TGTGCCAGCGGAGGGACGAAGGCCTGGCGGGGCTTTGCGGCCAACGTCCTGACTTTC
>few|TRBV7-2|-|18|TRBJ1-1
CASSSLGGGRGWNTEAFF
TGTGCCAGCAGCTCGTTAGGAGGGGGGAGGGGATGGAACACTGAAGCTTTCTTT
>-|TRBV5-1|TRBD2|14|TRBJ2-7
CASSLGARGYEQYF
TGCGCCAGCAGCTTGGGGGCGCGGGGGTACGAGCAGTACTTC
>-|TRBV5-1|-|13|TRBJ1-1
CASSLDGGTEAFF
TGCGCCAGCAGCTTGGACGGGGGGACTGAAGCTTTCTTT
>-|TRBV2|-|11|TRBJ1-2
CAGGLGGGYTF
TGTGCCGGGGGCCTTGGGGGTGGCTACACCTTC
>-|TRBV2|-|15|TRBJ1-1
CASSFSYRDSTEAFF
TGTGCCAGCAGTTTTAGCTACAGGGATAGCACTGAAGCTTTCTTT
>-|TRBV7-2|-|14|TRBJ1-5
CASSPGGGSQPQHF
TGTGCCAGCAGCCCCGGGGGGGGAAGTCAGCCCCAGCATTTT
>-|TRBV7-2|-|14|TRBJ2-1
CASSLGQAYNEQFF
TGTGCCAGCAGCTTGGGGCAGGCCTACAATGAGCAGTTCTTC
>-|TRBV7-6|-|15|TRBJ1-6
CASSSLQRNNSPLHF
TGTGCCAGCAGCTCCTTACAGCGGAATAATTCACCCCTCCACTTT
>few|TRBV15|-|16|TRBJ1-3
CATSRLGRTGGNTIYF
TGTGCCACCAGCAGATTGGGGAGGACCGGTGGAAACACCATATATTTT
>-|TRBV9|-|11|TRBJ2-1
CASSANNEQFF
TGTGCCAGCAGCGCCAACAATGAGCAGTTCTTC
>-|TRBV11-3|-|14|TRBJ2-1
CASSLDETENEQFF
TGTGCCAGCAGCTTAGATGAAACAGAAAATGAGCAGTTCTTC
>few|TRBV9|-|14|TRBJ2-7
CASSVNPDSYEQYF
TGTGCCAGCAGCGTCAACCCAGACTCTTACGAGCAGTACTTC
>-|TRBV19|-|14|TRBJ1-1
CASSIDPSNTEAFF
TGTGCCAGTAGTATAGATCCCTCGAACACTGAAGCTTTCTTT
>-|TRBV5-4|-|13|TRBJ2-3
CASSSQGLDTQYF
TGTGCCAGCAGCTCCCAGGGGTTAGATACGCAGTATTTT
>-|TRBV29-1|-|13|TRBJ1-1
CSVLSSSYTEAFF
TGCAGCGTTTTGAGTTCAAGCTACACTGAAGCTTTCTTT
>-|TRBV7-2|TRBD1|15|TRBJ2-7
CASSLSGQGTHEQYF
TGTGCCAGCAGCCTGTCGGGACAGGGGACTCACGAGCAGTACTTC
>-|TRBV5-8|-|11|TRBJ2-3
CASSESDTQYF
TGTGCCAGCAGCGAGTCGGATACGCAGTATTTT
>-|TRBV6-4|TRBD2|17|TRBJ2-1
CASSDVGTSGHYNEQFF
TGTGCCAGCAGTGACGTCGGGACTAGCGGGCATTACAATGAGCAGTTCTTC